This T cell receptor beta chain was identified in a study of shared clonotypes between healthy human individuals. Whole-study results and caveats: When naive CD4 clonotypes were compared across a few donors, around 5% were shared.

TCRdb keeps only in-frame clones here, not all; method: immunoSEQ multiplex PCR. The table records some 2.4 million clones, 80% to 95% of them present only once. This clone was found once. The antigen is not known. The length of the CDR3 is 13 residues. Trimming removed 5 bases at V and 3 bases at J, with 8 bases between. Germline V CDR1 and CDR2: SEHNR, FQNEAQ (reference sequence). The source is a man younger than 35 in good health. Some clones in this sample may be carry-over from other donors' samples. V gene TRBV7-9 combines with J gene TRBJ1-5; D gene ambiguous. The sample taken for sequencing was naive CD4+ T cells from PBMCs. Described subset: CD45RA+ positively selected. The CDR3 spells CASSPKDNQPQHF. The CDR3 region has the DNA TGTGCCAGCAGCCCCAAAGACAATCAGCCCCAGCATTTT.